What follows are 25 T cell receptor beta chains derived from one specimen sequenced in a study of cytomegalovirus exposure and HLA in healthy donors. The PCR ran on 60 Vbeta and 13 Jbeta primers. Generated by immunoSEQ multiplex PCR, the TCRdb table keeps only in-frame clones and is missing some. Of over 130,000 clones in the sample, roughly 72% are singletons; the top ten hold approximately 1.8%. Material: PBMCs. The receptor source for this set is a man aged 35 to 55 in good health and CMV-seronegative.

Written as DNA, the CDR3 is TGTGCCACCAGCAGAGAGGCTAGCGGGGCGGGGGGGGAGCTGTTTTTT. Its translation is CATSREASGAGGELFF. This chain links TRBV15 with TRBJ2-2; 9 nucleotides align to TRBD2. Trimming took 0 bases from V and 8 from J; bases not matched to a gene: 7. The germline gives CDR1 LNHNV, CDR2 YYDKDF (reference sequence). CDR3 length: 16 residues.

The genes are TRBV30 and TRBJ2-7, with 12 bases fitting TRBD2. This CDR3 has 15 residues. Germline V CDR1 and CDR2: GTSNPN, SVGIG (reference sequence). J was trimmed by 3 bases and V by 4 bases; bases with no gene match: 7. CDR3 nucleotides: TGTGCCTGGAAGGGACTAGCGGGCAATTTCTACGAGCAGTACTTC. Its protein product is CAWKGLAGNFYEQYF. Drawing the rest from reference TRBV30 and TRBJ2-7, the complete variable domain is SQTIHQWPATLVQPVGSPLSLECTVEGTSNPNLYWYRQAAGRGLQLLFYSVGIGQISSEVPQNLSASRPQDRQFILSSKKLLLSDSGFYLCAWKGLAGNFYEQYFGPGTRLTVT.

V and J are TRBV6-1 and TRBJ1-5; no reliable D call. V was shortened by 6 bases and J by 0 bases, with 6 bases between the two germline ends. The CDR3 has 13 residues. The germline CDR1 and CDR2 sequences are MNHNS and SASEGT. This chain's CDR3 is CASSRISNQPQHF. The CDR3 DNA follows: TGTGCCAGCAGCCGTATTAGCAATCAGCCCCAGCATTTT.

This clone was observed once. This chain connects TRBV27 to TRBJ2-1; 10 bases match TRBD2. This CDR3 has 16 residues. V dropped 4 bases and J dropped 3; count of bases not matched to a gene: 6. Per germline, CDR1 MNHEY and CDR2 SMNVEV (reference sequence). The CDR3 is CASSSPRTSGYNEQFF. CDR3 nucleotide sequence: TGTGCCAGCAGTTCCCCCCGGACTAGCGGCTACAATGAGCAGTTCTTC.

The V gene is TRBV27, the J gene TRBJ1-1, with D possibly matching TRBD1 (5 bases). The germline V gene encodes CDR1 MNHEY and CDR2 SMNVEV (reference sequence). The CDR3 is made up of 17 amino acids. With 0 bases removed from V and 6 bases from J, the gap between germline ends came to 20 bases. CDR3 region: CASSLSTGQRGGSEAFF. CDR3 DNA: TGTGCCAGCAGTTTATCGACGGGCCAACGGGGGGGGTCTGAAGCTTTCTTT.

The gene calls are TRBV5-4 and TRBJ1-6; 8 positions match TRBD1. V was clipped by 5 bases and J by 9 bases; unmatched bases: 7. This CDR3 comprises 14 residues. Germline V gives CDR1 SGHNT, CDR2 YYREEE (reference sequence). Here the CDR3 DNA reads TGTGCCAGCAGGGCTGACAGGGGCCCTTCACCCCTCCACTTT. This sequence encodes CASRADRGPSPLHF.

The chain combines TRBV7-6 with TRBJ2-7, with 8 bases fitting TRBD2. This CDR3 spans 16 amino acids. V shed 2 bases, J shed 4 bases, and the junction held 10 bases outside the gene matches. CDR1 SGHVS and CDR2 FNYEAQ come from the germline V gene. The CDR3 nucleotides are TGTGCCAGCAGCTTACGACCCAGCGGGAGTAAATACGAGCAGTACTTC. Its translation: CASSLRPSGSKYEQYF.

V is TRBV10-3 and J is TRBJ2-2, with TRBD2 matching 8 bases. CDR1 and CDR2 from the germline V gene are ENHRY and SYGVKD. V was clipped by 10 bases and J by 3 bases; unmatched bases: 10. This CDR3 region has 15 residues. CDR3 sequence (DNA): TGTGCCAACGCCCCGGGAGGGGTCGACACCGGGGAGCTGTTTTTT. Its protein product is CANAPGGVDTGELFF.

This clone turned up a few times. The gene calls are TRBV5-6 and TRBJ2-7; D is uncertain. Germline V gene sequence: CDR1 SGHDT, CDR2 YYEEEE. V was cut by 4 bases and J by 0 bases, with 5 bases left in between. This CDR3 comprises 12 residues. The CDR3 protein is CASSKSSYEQYF. The CDR3 DNA reads as TGTGCCAGCAGCAAGAGCTCCTACGAGCAGTACTTC.

V gene TRBV6-1 combines with J gene TRBJ2-7; 8 bases line up with TRBD1. Looked up from germline, CDR1 is MNHNS and CDR2 is SASEGT. The CDR3 extends over 13 amino acids. The junction had 2 bases not matched to a gene; V was cut back by 4 bases and J by 3 bases. CDR3 DNA sequence: TGTGCCAGCAGTGCACAGGGGGTCTACGAGCAGTACTTC. Translation gives CASSAQGVYEQYF.

The rearrangement links TRBV28 to TRBJ1-1, with 7 nucleotides matching TRBD1. V lost 10 bases, J lost 5 bases, and 10 bases stayed unmatched. Germline lookup yields CDR1 MDHEN and CDR2 SYDVKM. The CDR3 sequence is 13 residues long. The CDR3 sequence: CAIQSYRGTEAFF. As DNA, the CDR3 is TGTGCCATCCAGAGTTACAGGGGAACTGAAGCTTTCTTT.

The chain recombines TRBV21-1 with TRBJ2-3; TRBD2, the table's D call, was not compared with the DNA. TRBV21-1 is a recognized pseudogene. There are 16 residues in the CDR3. The CDR3 DNA follows: TGTGCCAGCAGCAAACAGACTAGCGGGAGCACAGATACGCAGTATTTT. This sequence encodes CASSKQTSGSTDTQYF.

This rearrangement joins TRBV27 to TRBJ2-5; D ambiguous. Judging by the DNA end, TRBJ2-7 fits better; the J call may be wrong. Germline loops: CDR1 MNHEY, CDR2 SMNVEV (reference sequence). CDR3 length: 14 residues. DNA of the CDR3: TGTGCCAGCAGTGCAACTACCAACTCCTACGAGCAGTACTTC. It yields the protein CASSATTNSYEQYF.

The chain is built from TRBV5-1 and TRBJ2-2; no firm D call. V lost 0 bases to trimming and J lost 1 base, with 4 bases between them. The CDR3 has 14 residues. The germline gives CDR1 SGHRS, CDR2 YFSETQ. The CDR3 protein is CASSLDRNTGELFF. The DNA for the CDR3 is TGCGCCAGCAGCTTGGACAGGAACACCGGGGAGCTGTTTTTT.

The rearrangement joins TRBV4-1 to TRBJ2-5, with a weak D call TRBD1 (6 bases). The closer fit of TRBJ2-7 to the DNA end suggests the J call may be wrong. The CDR3 runs 16 residues. The germline CDR1 and CDR2 sequences are MGHRA and YSYEKL. CDR3 residues: CASSQADRSPSYEQYF. The CDR3 DNA sequence: TGCGCCAGCAGCCAGGCCGACAGGTCCCCCTCCTACGAGCAGTACTTC.

V is TRBV5-6 and J is TRBJ2-6; possibly TRBD1 for D (6 bases). Germline CDR1 SGHDT, CDR2 YYEEEE. V was cut by 4 bases and J by 4 bases, with 15 bases left in between. The CDR3 sequence is 16 residues long. CDR3 residues: CASSPDLGAGANVLTF. CDR3 bases: TGTGCCAGCAGCCCGGACCTGGGGGCAGGGGCCAACGTCCTGACTTTC.

The rearrangement joins TRBV9 to TRBJ2-7; D is unclear. The CDR3 extends over 14 amino acids. With 3 bases removed from V and 0 bases from J, the gap between germline ends came to 10 bases. The germline gives CDR1 SGDLS, CDR2 YYNGEE. The CDR3 loop is CASSATYSSYEQYF. For the CDR3, the DNA is TGTGCCAGCAGCGCAACATACAGCTCCTACGAGCAGTACTTC.

J is TRBJ2-7 and V is TRBV7-9, with D maybe TRBD1 (6 bases). Germline V gives CDR1 SEHNR, CDR2 FQNEAQ (reference sequence). The ends were cut back, 5 bases at V and 4 bases at J, with 15 bases in the middle. CDR3 size: 14 residues. CDR3 DNA sequence: TGTGCCAGCAGCCCTCCCCCAACAGGGTACGAGCAGTACTTC. Residues: CASSPPPTGYEQYF.

V gene TRBV27 combines with J gene TRBJ1-1, with D uncertain. The germline V gene encodes CDR1 MNHEY and CDR2 SMNVEV (reference sequence). The CDR3 contains 14 residues. V lost 3 bases, J lost 2 bases, and 10 bases lay in between. The CDR3 here is CASSFASSNTEAFF. The DNA for the CDR3 is TGTGCCAGCAGTTTCGCTAGCAGCAACACTGAAGCTTTCTTT.

The DNA for the CDR3 is TGTGCCAGTAGGGACAGGGCTCTCGCTCAGCCCCAGCATTTT. It codes for CASRDRALAQPQHF. The gene calls are TRBV19 and TRBJ1-5, with 8 positions matching TRBD1. With 6 bases clipped from V and 6 bases from J, the junction kept 7 bases outside the gene matches. The germline V gene has CDR1 LNHDA and CDR2 SQIVND (reference sequence). This CDR3 has 14 residues.

The chain is built from TRBV7-2 and TRBJ2-7, with D hard to call. The CDR3 loop spans 12 amino acids. Trimming left V 0 bases short and J 4 bases short, with 4 bases between. CDR1 SGHTA and CDR2 FQGNSA come from the germline V gene. The CDR3 nucleotides read TGTGCCAGCAGCTTAGCCCTTTACGAGCAGTACTTC. It translates to CASSLALYEQYF.

The rearrangement joins TRBV6-1 to TRBJ2-7; TRBD1 aligns across 7 bases. V dropped 8 bases and J dropped 2; count of bases not matched to a gene: 6. The CDR3 runs 13 residues. The V gene's germline CDR1 is MNHNS and CDR2 SASEGT. CDR3 region: CASQGTAPYEQYF. In DNA, the CDR3 is TGTGCCAGCCAAGGGACAGCCCCCTACGAGCAGTACTTC.

CDR3 coding DNA: TGTGCCATCAGTCTAGCGGGAGGCACCGGGGAGCTGTTTTTT. It is translated as CAISLAGGTGELFF. V usage is TRBV10-3 and J usage is TRBJ2-2; 11 nucleotides agree with TRBD2. The germline V gene encodes CDR1 ENHRY and CDR2 SYGVKD. V lost 5 bases to trimming and J lost 4 bases; unmatched junction nucleotides: 0. The CDR3 has 14 amino acids.

The chain carries TRBV15 and TRBJ1-1; no clear D gene. V gave up 2 bases and J gave up 0 bases, with 7 bases separating them. Germline CDR1 LNHNV, CDR2 YYDKDF (reference sequence). This CDR3 is built from 14 residues. The CDR3 DNA sequence: TGTGCCACCAGCAGATGGGGAGTGAACACTGAAGCTTTCTTT. It translates to CATSRWGVNTEAFF.

The rearrangement uses TRBV7-3 and TRBJ2-2, with 7 bases that match TRBD2. This CDR3 is built from 16 residues. With V trimmed by 5 bases and J by 6 bases, 12 bases remained unmatched. Germline V gene sequence: CDR1 SGHTA, CDR2 FQGTGA. As DNA, the CDR3 is TGTGCCAGCAGCGGGGGGGGGAACCTCGGTGCCGGGGAGCTGTTTTTT. Translated, it gives CASSGGGNLGAGELFF.